This passage covers 17 T cell receptor beta chains from one sample sequenced in a study of Ad26.COV2.S vaccination and SARS-CoV-2 variants. Assay: immunoSEQ multiplex PCR; the TCRdb copy retains only in-frame clones and omits some. In the table there are about 680,000 clones, 70% to 90% of which are singletons. Indicated treatment: 15 to 20 received Ad26.COV2.S at low or high dose, single or two shots; 5 received placebo; per-sample allocation not given. Vaccine and placebo recipients were sampled on day 63 after the first injection. Sequencing was performed on peripheral blood, taken in a trial of Ad26.COV2.S vaccine versus placebo. These receptors all stem from a person between 18 and 60 years old who received the Ad26.COV2.S COVID-19 vaccine or a placebo.

This clone showed up just a few times. The V gene is TRBV7-2, the J gene TRBJ1-5; TRBD1 matches 8 bases. V lost 6 bases to trimming and J lost 7 bases; unmatched junction nucleotides: 5. The CDR3 runs to 13 residues. Germline V gene data show CDR1 as SGHTA and CDR2 as FQGNSA. CDR3 bases: TGTGCCAGCAGTGTCGACAGGGGACAGCCCCAGCATTTT. This sequence encodes CASSVDRGQPQHF.

The DNA of the CDR3 is TGTGCCAGCAGCCCAAGTGGACAGAATCAGCCCCAGCATTTT. Protein product: CASSPSGQNQPQHF. This chain joins TRBV5-8 and TRBJ1-5; D may be TRBD1 (6 bases). V was clipped by 4 bases and J by 4 bases, with 12 bases between them. CDR1 is SGHTS, CDR2 YDEGEE, per germline. This CDR3 spans 14 amino acids.

This chain joins TRBV2 and TRBJ1-2, with D uncertain. The germline V gene has CDR1 SNHLY and CDR2 FYNNEI. Trimming took 2 bases from V and 0 from J, leaving 7 bases between them. CDR3 length: 14 amino acids. As DNA, the CDR3 is TGTGCCAGCAGTGAAAGTGGAACTAACTATGGCTACACCTTC. Protein sequence: CASSESGTNYGYTF.

The rearrangement joins TRBV7-2 to TRBJ2-7; possible D gene TRBD2, 5 bases. The V end lost 2 bases, the J end lost 1 base, and 9 bases lay between the germline ends. The CDR3 contains 14 residues. Per germline, CDR1 SGHTA and CDR2 FQGNSA. Here the CDR3 reads CASSLTRPSYEQYF. DNA for the CDR3: TGTGCCAGCAGCTTAACTAGGCCTTCCTACGAGCAGTACTTC.

In DNA, the CDR3 is TGTGCCAGCAGCTTAGATGGTGACTCGATTCAGAACACTGAAGCTTTCTTT. It specifies CASSLDGDSIQNTEAFF. V usage is TRBV11-2 and J usage is TRBJ1-1, with D hard to call. From germline, CDR1 is SGHAT and CDR2 FQNNGV. Trimming took 0 bases from V and 1 from J, leaving 15 bases between them. The CDR3 loop spans 17 amino acids. Based on the CDR3 plus reference TRBV11-2 and TRBJ1-1, the full variable domain is EAGVAQSPRYKIIEKRQSVAFWCNPISGHATLYWYQQILGQGPKLLIQFQNNGVVDDSQLPKDRFSAERLKGVDSTLKIQPAKLEDSAVYLCASSLDGDSIQNTEAFFGQGTRLTVV.

The chain joins TRBV27 to TRBJ1-4; D not certain. V shed 5 bases and J shed 7 bases, with 14 bases lying between them. Germline V gene data show CDR1 as MNHEY and CDR2 as SMNVEV (reference sequence). The CDR3 loop spans 14 amino acids. The DNA of the CDR3 is TGTGCCAGCAGTGGCAGCCCCGTCAGTGAAAAACTGTTTTTT. Amino acids: CASSGSPVSEKLFF.

This chain connects TRBV30 to TRBJ2-3; no definite D call. Germline CDR1 GTSNPN, CDR2 SVGIG (reference sequence). Trimming removed 4 bases at V and 2 bases at J, with 10 bases between. The CDR3 contains 13 residues. Written as DNA, the CDR3 is TGTGCCTGGACTCTCGGGCTCACAGATACGCAGTATTTT. Amino acids: CAWTLGLTDTQYF.

The V gene is TRBV6-5, the J gene TRBJ1-6; D not certain. Per the germline V gene, CDR1 is MNHEY and CDR2 is SVGAGI. This CDR3 contains 16 residues. V shed 1 base and J shed 4 bases, with 11 bases lying between them. CDR3 residues: CASSYFAAEYNSPLHF. The CDR3 nucleotides read TGTGCCAGCAGTTACTTCGCGGCAGAGTATAATTCACCCCTCCACTTT.

The rearrangement uses TRBV5-1 and TRBJ2-3, with 12 bases aligning to TRBD2. This CDR3 comprises 16 residues. Trimming cost V 4 bases and J 5 bases; bases outside gene matches: 8. Per germline, CDR1 SGHRS and CDR2 YFSETQ. CDR3 in amino acids: CASSVPSGGAEDTQYF. Here the CDR3 DNA reads TGCGCCAGCAGCGTCCCTAGCGGGGGGGCGGAAGATACGCAGTATTTT. The variable domain in full, with the rest retrieved from reference TRBV5-1 and TRBJ2-3, is KAGVTQTPRYLIKTRGQQVTLSCSPISGHRSVSWYQQTPGQGLQFLFEYFSETQRNKGNFPGRFSGRQFSNSRSEMNVSTLELGDSALYLCASSVPSGGAEDTQYFGPGTRLTVL.

The chain joins TRBV2 to TRBJ2-7; D is perhaps TRBD1 (6 bases). Germline V lookup: CDR1 SNHLY, CDR2 FYNNEI. CDR3 length: 14 amino acids. Trimming took 6 bases from V and 6 from J, leaving 18 bases between them. CDR3 in DNA: TGTGCCAGCAGATACAGGGAAACTAATACCGAGCAGTACTTC. It yields the protein CASRYRETNTEQYF.

The chain uses TRBV19 and TRBJ2-6; D is uncertain. In germline, CDR1 is LNHDA, CDR2 SQIVND (reference sequence). CDR3 length equals 18 residues. The V and J ends lost 0 bases and 0 bases respectively, with 12 bases between them. Written as DNA, the CDR3 is TGTGCCAGTAGTATAGACGCGGAGATAGGCTCTGGGGCCAACGTCCTGACTTTC. It yields the protein CASSIDAEIGSGANVLTF.

The rearrangement links TRBV6-5 to TRBJ1-6; D ambiguous. The V gene's germline CDR1 is MNHEY and CDR2 SVGAGI. With 6 bases removed from V and 3 bases from J, the gap between germline ends came to 6 bases. CDR3 length: 13 residues. The CDR3 region is CASRPYYNSPLHF. In DNA form, the CDR3 reads TGTGCCAGCAGGCCCTACTATAATTCACCCCTCCACTTT.

This chain uses TRBV6-5 with TRBJ1-1; 9 bases match TRBD1. V lost 2 bases and J lost 11; bases outside the gene matches: 9. The germline V gene has CDR1 MNHEY and CDR2 SVGAGI. This CDR3 is 14 amino acids long. CDR3 DNA: TGTGCCAGCAGTTACCAGGGACAGGGACTTCGGGCTTTCTTT. Translation: CASSYQGQGLRAFF.

This clone has a single count. The genes are TRBV27 and TRBJ1-1; maybe TRBD1 (5 bases). Germline V gives CDR1 MNHEY, CDR2 SMNVEV (reference sequence). V was clipped by 3 bases and J by 6 bases, with 8 bases between them. The CDR3 is 12 amino acids. The CDR3 DNA follows: TGTGCCAGCAGTTTTTCAGGGTCTGAAGCTTTCTTT. Translating it yields CASSFSGSEAFF.

The CDR3 reads CASSLEGGLIYGYTF. In DNA, the CDR3 is TGTGCCAGCAGCTTGGAAGGGGGGTTAATCTATGGCTACACCTTC. The rearrangement uses TRBV5-4 and TRBJ1-2; possible D gene TRBD1, 6 bases. The CDR3 spans 15 residues. Germline assignment: CDR1 SGHNT and CDR2 YYREEE (reference sequence). V was clipped by 0 bases and J by 4 bases, with 13 bases between them. Full variable domain (missing parts from reference TRBV5-4 and TRBJ1-2): ETGVTQSPTHLIKTRGQQVTLRCSSQSGHNTVSWYQQALGQGPQFIFQYYREEENGRGNFPPRFSGLQFPNYSSELNVNALELDDSALYLCASSLEGGLIYGYTFGSGTRLTVV.

The chain is built from TRBV3-1 (or the pseudogene TRBV3-2) and TRBJ2-5; 14 positions match TRBD2. The ends lost 1 base at V and 0 bases at J; junction bases unmatched: 4. The CDR3 covers 18 residues. Germline loops: CDR1 LGHDT, CDR2 YNNKEL (reference sequence). The CDR3 nucleotides read TGTGCCAGCAGCCAAGGACTAGCGGGAGGGCACCACCAAGAGACCCAGTACTTC. Its translation is CASSQGLAGGHHQETQYF.

This clone was picked up one time. The chain recombines TRBV7-2 with TRBJ2-1; TRBD1 might be the D (6 bases). The CDR3 runs 13 residues. CDR1 is SGHTA, CDR2 FQGNSA, per germline. With 5 bases removed from V and 7 bases from J, the gap between germline ends came to 12 bases. The CDR3 loop reads CASSPVGGNEQFF. The CDR3 DNA follows: TGTGCCAGCAGCCCTGTAGGGGGTAATGAGCAGTTCTTC.